Listed below are T cell receptor beta chains from one sample, sequenced in a study of T cell responses to AZD1222 COVID-19 vaccine. The assay was immunoSEQ multiplex PCR, and TCRdb's table has in-frame clones only and misses some. The sample carries tens of thousands of clones, roughly 87% recorded once. Sequenced material: peripheral blood, taken 28 days after the second AZD1222 dose. The receptors here all came from an adult who received the AZD1222 COVID-19 vaccine. CDR3s include the opening cysteine and the closing phenylalanine or tryptophan. Fields, in order: clone size, J gene, D gene, V gene, CDR3 DNA, CDR3 protein. A D gene is named only where the DNA matches it firmly. Clone size, where shown, is once, few, many, or a class for clones that have expanded.

abundance: -; j_gene: TRBJ2-5; d_gene: -; v_gene: TRBV6-6; CDR3nt: TGTGCCAGCAGTTACTCGACCGGCGTTGGAGAGACCCAGTACTTC; CDR3aa: CASSYSTGVGETQYF
abundance: -; j_gene: TRBJ1-5; d_gene: -; v_gene: TRBV6-5; CDR3nt: TGTGCCAGCAGTTCTACAGTTAGCAATCAGCCCCAGCATTTT; CDR3aa: CASSSTVSNQPQHF
abundance: -; j_gene: TRBJ1-5; d_gene: -; v_gene: TRBV2; CDR3nt: TGTGCCAGCAGTGTGGAGGGACCGCCCCAGCATTTT; CDR3aa: CASSVEGPPQHF
abundance: -; j_gene: TRBJ2-1; d_gene: TRBD2; v_gene: TRBV3-1/TRBV3-2; CDR3nt: TGTGCCAGCAGCCCGATGGGCGCGGGGGTGCAGTTCTTC; CDR3aa: CASSPMGAGVQFF
abundance: once; j_gene: TRBJ1-1; d_gene: -; v_gene: TRBV28; CDR3nt: TGTGCCAGCAGGGGGGGTTCAGGCCTGAACACTGAAGCTTTCTTT; CDR3aa: CASRGGSGLNTEAFF
abundance: -; j_gene: TRBJ1-1; d_gene: -; v_gene: TRBV9; CDR3nt: TGTGCCAGCAGCGTAGGTGGAGGCACAGTGAACACTGAAGCTTTCTTT; CDR3aa: CASSVGGGTVNTEAFF
abundance: -; j_gene: TRBJ1-4; d_gene: -; v_gene: TRBV7-9; CDR3nt: TGTGCCAGCAGCTTAGGAGGGGTTAATGAAAAACTGTTTTTT; CDR3aa: CASSLGGVNEKLFF
abundance: -; j_gene: TRBJ2-1; d_gene: TRBD2; v_gene: TRBV10-3; CDR3nt: TGTGCCATCCAGCCGGGACAAGCGACTAGCGGGAGTAATAATGAGCAGTTCTTC; CDR3aa: CAIQPGQATSGSNNEQFF
abundance: -; j_gene: TRBJ2-5; d_gene: -; v_gene: TRBV5-1; CDR3nt: TGCGCCAGCAGCGTTGTCCGGGCGGGCCAAGAGACCCAGTACTTC; CDR3aa: CASSVVRAGQETQYF
abundance: -; j_gene: TRBJ2-1; d_gene: -; v_gene: TRBV2; CDR3nt: TGTGCCAGCAGTGTTATCGGCACAAACAATGAGCAGTTCTTC; CDR3aa: CASSVIGTNNEQFF
abundance: -; j_gene: TRBJ1-4; d_gene: TRBD1; v_gene: TRBV7-8; CDR3nt: TGTGCCAGCAGCGAAACCGGGACAGGGGATGGAAAACTGTTTTTT; CDR3aa: CASSETGTGDGKLFF
abundance: -; j_gene: TRBJ1-5; d_gene: -; v_gene: TRBV7-6; CDR3nt: TGTGCCAGCAGCTTAGGCAGAAATCAGCCCCAGCATTTT; CDR3aa: CASSLGRNQPQHF
abundance: -; j_gene: TRBJ1-6; d_gene: TRBD1; v_gene: TRBV6-5; CDR3nt: TGTGCCAGCAGTTCCCCGGGACAGAGCAATTCACCCCTCCACTTT; CDR3aa: CASSSPGQSNSPLHF
abundance: -; j_gene: TRBJ1-2; d_gene: -; v_gene: TRBV6-6; CDR3nt: TGTGCCAGCAGTTACCAGGGACATACCTATGGCTACACCTTC; CDR3aa: CASSYQGHTYGYTF
abundance: -; j_gene: TRBJ2-5; d_gene: TRBD1; v_gene: TRBV19; CDR3nt: TGTGCCAGTAGTATAGATCACAGGGGTGGACAAGAGACCCAGTACTTC; CDR3aa: CASSIDHRGGQETQYF
abundance: -; j_gene: TRBJ2-3; d_gene: -; v_gene: TRBV19; CDR3nt: TGTGCCAGTAGCCCCCGGAGGGGCAACACAGATACGCAGTATTTT; CDR3aa: CASSPRRGNTDTQYF
abundance: once; j_gene: TRBJ1-6; d_gene: -; v_gene: TRBV30; CDR3nt: TGTGCCTGGAGTGCCCATTTCCGGAAAAATATGGAGACATTCCGGGCGAAATCACCCCTCCACTTT; CDR3aa: CAWSAHFRKNMETFRAKSPLHF
abundance: once; j_gene: TRBJ1-4; d_gene: -; v_gene: TRBV28; CDR3nt: TGTGCCAGCAGTTCCTCTCGGGCCTCGGAGTTTTTT; CDR3aa: CASSSSRASEFF
abundance: -; j_gene: TRBJ2-7; d_gene: -; v_gene: TRBV6-5; CDR3nt: TGTGCCAGCAGTTACGGGTCCAGGGGCGCCTACGAGCAGTACTTC; CDR3aa: CASSYGSRGAYEQYF
abundance: -; j_gene: TRBJ2-7; d_gene: -; v_gene: TRBV12-5; CDR3nt: TGTGCTAGTGGTTTGGTACTTGGCAGGTCCTTACGCGAGCAGTACTTC; CDR3aa: CASGLVLGRSLREQYF
abundance: -; j_gene: TRBJ1-5; d_gene: -; v_gene: TRBV27; CDR3nt: TGTGCCAGCAAACAAGGACGGGATAGCAATCAGCCCCAGCATTTT; CDR3aa: CASKQGRDSNQPQHF
abundance: -; j_gene: TRBJ2-7; d_gene: -; v_gene: TRBV5-1; CDR3nt: TGCGCCAGCAGCTTGGCCGAGGCTAGCCCCAACGAGCAGTACTTC; CDR3aa: CASSLAEASPNEQYF
abundance: few; j_gene: TRBJ2-7; d_gene: -; v_gene: TRBV7-8; CDR3nt: TGTGCCAGCAGCTCTCTCCGGGGGACTCAGGGTGGGGACGAGCAGTACTTC; CDR3aa: CASSSLRGTQGGDEQYF
abundance: -; j_gene: TRBJ2-1; d_gene: -; v_gene: TRBV7-7; CDR3nt: TGTGCCAGCAGCTTAGATACAAGGGAGGACAATGAGCAGTTCTTC; CDR3aa: CASSLDTREDNEQFF
abundance: -; j_gene: TRBJ1-2; d_gene: -; v_gene: TRBV19; CDR3nt: TGTGCCAGTAGTACCCCGACGTGGGGCTATGGCTACACCTTC; CDR3aa: CASSTPTWGYGYTF
abundance: -; j_gene: TRBJ2-3; d_gene: TRBD2; v_gene: TRBV24-1; CDR3nt: TGTGCCACCAGTGATGCGGGGGAGAAGACAGATACGCAGTATTTT; CDR3aa: CATSDAGEKTDTQYF
abundance: -; j_gene: TRBJ2-1; d_gene: -; v_gene: TRBV6-9; CDR3nt: TGTGCCAGCAGTTATTCGGCTGAGCAGTTCTTC; CDR3aa: CASSYSAEQFF
abundance: -; j_gene: TRBJ2-2; d_gene: -; v_gene: TRBV6-2/TRBV6-3; CDR3nt: TGTGCCAGCAGCCCCGTACCTAACACCGGGGAGCTGTTTTTT; CDR3aa: CASSPVPNTGELFF
abundance: -; j_gene: TRBJ2-3; d_gene: TRBD1; v_gene: TRBV10-3; CDR3nt: TGTGCCATCAGTGAGCGAGGACAGGGGCCAGATACGCAGTATTTT; CDR3aa: CAISERGQGPDTQYF
abundance: -; j_gene: TRBJ2-7; d_gene: -; v_gene: TRBV9; CDR3nt: TGTGCCAGCAGCGTTAGCGCTAGACACTACGAGCAGTACTTC; CDR3aa: CASSVSARHYEQYF
abundance: -; j_gene: TRBJ1-2; d_gene: -; v_gene: TRBV28; CDR3nt: TGTGCCAGCAGTTTAGGGGCTAACTATGGCTACACCTTC; CDR3aa: CASSLGANYGYTF
abundance: -; j_gene: TRBJ2-5; d_gene: -; v_gene: TRBV24-1; CDR3nt: TGTGCCACCAGTGATCTGGGAGAGACCCAGTACTTC; CDR3aa: CATSDLGETQYF
abundance: -; j_gene: TRBJ1-1; d_gene: -; v_gene: TRBV19; CDR3nt: TGTGCCAGTACTGGACAGCGCTTGTTTGAAGCTTTCTTT; CDR3aa: CASTGQRLFEAFF
abundance: -; j_gene: TRBJ1-1; d_gene: -; v_gene: TRBV1; CDR3nt: TGCACCAGCAGCCAAGATCGAGAAGACTTGAACACTGAAGCTTTCTTT; CDR3aa: CTSSQDREDLNTEAFF
abundance: -; j_gene: TRBJ2-3; d_gene: TRBD2; v_gene: TRBV7-2; CDR3nt: TGTGCCAGCAGCCTCTGGACTAGCGGGAGGGCTAGCACAGATACGCAGTATTTT; CDR3aa: CASSLWTSGRASTDTQYF
abundance: -; j_gene: TRBJ1-1; d_gene: TRBD1; v_gene: TRBV19; CDR3nt: TGTGCCAGTAGTGACAGGGTTGGGCGTACTGAAGCTTTCTTT; CDR3aa: CASSDRVGRTEAFF
abundance: -; j_gene: TRBJ1-3; d_gene: -; v_gene: TRBV12-3/TRBV12-4; CDR3nt: TGTGCCAGCAGTTTACACTCTGGAAACACCATATATTTT; CDR3aa: CASSLHSGNTIYF
abundance: -; j_gene: TRBJ1-4; d_gene: -; v_gene: TRBV28; CDR3nt: TGTGCCAGTACGAGGGGTTTGAGTAATGAAAAACTGTTTTTT; CDR3aa: CASTRGLSNEKLFF
abundance: -; j_gene: TRBJ2-7; d_gene: -; v_gene: TRBV11-2; CDR3nt: TGTGCCAGCAGCTGGGGGGAGAATAGCTACGAGCAGTACTTC; CDR3aa: CASSWGENSYEQYF
abundance: -; j_gene: TRBJ2-1; d_gene: -; v_gene: TRBV6-4; CDR3nt: TGTGCCAGCAGTTACCCTCACAACGGGTCGTACAATGAGCAGTTCTTC; CDR3aa: CASSYPHNGSYNEQFF
abundance: -; j_gene: TRBJ2-7; d_gene: -; v_gene: TRBV18; CDR3nt: TGTGCCAGCTCACCACGGGACACCTCCTACGAGCAGTACTTC; CDR3aa: CASSPRDTSYEQYF
abundance: -; j_gene: TRBJ1-5; d_gene: TRBD1; v_gene: TRBV18; CDR3nt: TGTGCCAGCTCCCTGGGGACAGATCAGCCCCAGCATTTT; CDR3aa: CASSLGTDQPQHF
abundance: -; j_gene: TRBJ2-7; d_gene: -; v_gene: TRBV5-1; CDR3nt: TGCGCCAGCAGTACCCCCGGGATGGTCTCAGGGAAAGCCTACGAGCAGTACTTC; CDR3aa: CASSTPGMVSGKAYEQYF
abundance: few; j_gene: TRBJ2-5; d_gene: -; v_gene: TRBV5-1; CDR3nt: TGCGCCAGCAGCATTACAGGGACCGGAGAGACCCAGTACTTC; CDR3aa: CASSITGTGETQYF
abundance: -; j_gene: TRBJ2-7; d_gene: -; v_gene: TRBV6-5; CDR3nt: TGTGCCAGCAGTCCGGGACGGAACTACGAGCAGTACTTC; CDR3aa: CASSPGRNYEQYF
abundance: -; j_gene: TRBJ1-4; d_gene: -; v_gene: TRBV11-2; CDR3nt: TGTGCCAGCAGCGGGGGGTCGCGAGAAGAAAAACTGTTTTTT; CDR3aa: CASSGGSREEKLFF
abundance: -; j_gene: TRBJ2-1; d_gene: TRBD2; v_gene: TRBV7-3; CDR3nt: TGTGCCAGCAGCGCAGGTTCCACCCCGGGACTACCTTACAATGAGCAGTTCTTC; CDR3aa: CASSAGSTPGLPYNEQFF
abundance: -; j_gene: TRBJ2-7; d_gene: -; v_gene: TRBV6-5; CDR3nt: TGTGCCAGCAGCAGTACCTCCGGGACGAGGCGGGAGCAGTACTTC; CDR3aa: CASSSTSGTRREQYF
abundance: -; j_gene: TRBJ2-1; d_gene: -; v_gene: TRBV20-1; CDR3nt: TGCAGTGCTTCGCCCGCGGATGAGCAGTTCTTC; CDR3aa: CSASPADEQFF
abundance: -; j_gene: TRBJ2-2; d_gene: -; v_gene: TRBV25-1; CDR3nt: TGTGCCAGCGGAAAGGGGGCCGGGGAGCTGTTTTTT; CDR3aa: CASGKGAGELFF
abundance: -; j_gene: TRBJ2-3; d_gene: -; v_gene: TRBV7-9; CDR3nt: TGTGCCAGCAGCGTATTCCCAGATACGCAGTATTTT; CDR3aa: CASSVFPDTQYF
abundance: -; j_gene: TRBJ2-7; d_gene: -; v_gene: TRBV28; CDR3nt: TGTGCCAGCAGTTTGGCCTACGAGCAGTACTTC; CDR3aa: CASSLAYEQYF
abundance: few; j_gene: TRBJ2-5; d_gene: -; v_gene: TRBV2; CDR3nt: TGTGCCAGCAGGGCCCAGGTGCGAGAGACCCAGTACTTC; CDR3aa: CASRAQVRETQYF
abundance: -; j_gene: TRBJ2-7; d_gene: -; v_gene: TRBV20-1; CDR3nt: TGCAGTGCTAGTCCCAGCCAGATAGCTTCTGGGCAGTACTTC; CDR3aa: CSASPSQIASGQYF
abundance: -; j_gene: TRBJ2-5; d_gene: TRBD1; v_gene: TRBV19; CDR3nt: TGTGCCACCCAGGGGGCCCCCGAGACCCAGTACTTC; CDR3aa: CATQGAPETQYF
abundance: -; j_gene: TRBJ2-6; d_gene: TRBD2; v_gene: TRBV7-7; CDR3nt: TGTGCTAGCAGCTTAGCGGGGGCTGGGGCCAACGTCCTGACTTTC; CDR3aa: CASSLAGAGANVLTF
abundance: once; j_gene: TRBJ2-1; d_gene: TRBD2; v_gene: TRBV29-1; CDR3nt: TGCAGCGTTGGAGGTACCGGGACTAGCGGGGACAATGAGCAGTTCTTC; CDR3aa: CSVGGTGTSGDNEQFF
abundance: -; j_gene: TRBJ1-3; d_gene: TRBD1; v_gene: TRBV9; CDR3nt: TGTGCCAGCAGCGTCCTAGGACAGGGCTCTGGAAACACCATATATTTT; CDR3aa: CASSVLGQGSGNTIYF
abundance: -; j_gene: TRBJ1-1; d_gene: -; v_gene: TRBV9; CDR3nt: TGTGCCAGCAGCGTAGCTCCGGGGGTGGACACTGAAGCTTTCTTT; CDR3aa: CASSVAPGVDTEAFF
abundance: -; j_gene: TRBJ2-1; d_gene: -; v_gene: TRBV24-1; CDR3nt: TGTGCCACCAGTGATCCTATGGATGCGGGGAATGAGCAGTTCTTC; CDR3aa: CATSDPMDAGNEQFF